The rows below give T cell receptor beta chains drawn from one sample of a study of T cells and Merkel cell carcinoma outcomes. The data were produced by immunoSEQ multiplex PCR, yet TCRdb's version contains in-frame clones alone and is incomplete. The sample contains about 19,000 clones, over 75% of which appear only once. The sequenced sample consisted of tumor tissue from Merkel cell carcinoma. All receptors come from a human donor with Merkel cell carcinoma. The CDR3 runs from the conserved cysteine through the conserved F or W. D genes are given only for firm matches. Only some rows state a clone size, as once, few, many or a class for expanded clones.

D gene: -; J gene: TRBJ1-1; V gene: TRBV20-1; clone size: -; CDR3 DNA: TGCAGTGCTAGACAGGGTCGCGCTTTCTTT; CDR3 protein: CSARQGRAFF
D gene: -; J gene: TRBJ1-4; V gene: TRBV30; clone size: -; CDR3 DNA: TGTGCCTGGAGTGCGGGGACTAGCTTGGGTGAAAAACTGTTTTTT; CDR3 protein: CAWSAGTSLGEKLFF
D gene: -; J gene: TRBJ1-2; V gene: TRBV5-1; clone size: -; CDR3 DNA: TGCGCCAGCAGCTTCGGCAGTCCCCAGGATGGCTACACCTTC; CDR3 protein: CASSFGSPQDGYTF
D gene: TRBD1; J gene: TRBJ1-5; V gene: TRBV30; clone size: -; CDR3 DNA: TGTGCCTGGAGTGTAAAGGGGGCTCTTTACAATCAGCCCCAGCATTTT; CDR3 protein: CAWSVKGALYNQPQHF
D gene: -; J gene: TRBJ1-5; V gene: TRBV28; clone size: few; CDR3 DNA: TGTGCCAGCAGTTTATTGGTCCGCCAGCCCCAGCATTTT; CDR3 protein: CASSLLVRQPQHF
D gene: TRBD1; J gene: TRBJ1-1; V gene: TRBV2; clone size: -; CDR3 DNA: TGTGCCAGCACATTCCAGGGGGGAACTGAAGCTTTCTTT; CDR3 protein: CASTFQGGTEAFF
D gene: -; J gene: TRBJ1-2; V gene: TRBV9; clone size: -; CDR3 DNA: TGTGCCAGCAGCAGGACATTCCCTGTTGGTGGCTACACCTTC; CDR3 protein: CASSRTFPVGGYTF
D gene: -; J gene: TRBJ1-2; V gene: TRBV7-2; clone size: -; CDR3 DNA: TGTGCCAGCAGCTTCAACGTGTACAGCCCTTCTAACTATGGCTACACCTTC; CDR3 protein: CASSFNVYSPSNYGYTF
D gene: TRBD1; J gene: TRBJ2-7; V gene: TRBV9; clone size: -; CDR3 DNA: TGTGCCAGCAGCCCGGGACAGGGGGCCTACGAGCAGTACTTC; CDR3 protein: CASSPGQGAYEQYF
D gene: TRBD2; J gene: TRBJ2-5; V gene: TRBV9; clone size: once; CDR3 DNA: TGTGCCAGCAGCGCAAGCGGGAGCGGCCAAGAGACCCAGTACTTC; CDR3 protein: CASSASGSGQETQYF
D gene: TRBD2; J gene: TRBJ2-3; V gene: TRBV7-3; clone size: -; CDR3 DNA: TGTGCCAGCAGCTTACTAGCGGGGAGCACAGATACGCAGTATTTT; CDR3 protein: CASSLLAGSTDTQYF
D gene: TRBD2; J gene: TRBJ2-3; V gene: TRBV5-1; clone size: -; CDR3 DNA: TGCGCCAGCAGGTCCGGGACTACTGTCTCTGATACGCAGTATTTT; CDR3 protein: CASRSGTTVSDTQYF
D gene: TRBD1; J gene: TRBJ1-6; V gene: TRBV5-1; clone size: few; CDR3 DNA: TGCGCCAGCAGCCCCGCTGGACAGGGACGGTCACCCCTCCACTTT; CDR3 protein: CASSPAGQGRSPLHF
D gene: -; J gene: TRBJ1-1; V gene: TRBV5-1; clone size: -; CDR3 DNA: TGCGCCAGCAGCTTCCGCTCGGGGAACACTGAAGCTTTCTTT; CDR3 protein: CASSFRSGNTEAFF
D gene: TRBD1; J gene: TRBJ2-7; V gene: TRBV11-1; clone size: few; CDR3 DNA: TGTGCCAGCAGCTTAGCGCTGGGGACAGGGTACGAGCAGTACTTC; CDR3 protein: CASSLALGTGYEQYF
D gene: -; J gene: TRBJ2-7; V gene: TRBV6-5; clone size: -; CDR3 DNA: TGTGCCAGCAGTTACGTGGCCACGGGGTACGAGCAGTACTTC; CDR3 protein: CASSYVATGYEQYF
D gene: -; J gene: TRBJ2-5; V gene: TRBV7-9; clone size: -; CDR3 DNA: TGTGCCAGCAGCCGGACCGAGAGAGGCACCGGCGCAGAGACCCAGTACTTC; CDR3 protein: CASSRTERGTGAETQYF
D gene: -; J gene: TRBJ2-4; V gene: TRBV19; clone size: -; CDR3 DNA: TGTGCCAGTAGTATGGTGGGGGCAGCCAAAAACATTCAGTACTTC; CDR3 protein: CASSMVGAAKNIQYF
D gene: -; J gene: TRBJ2-2; V gene: TRBV29-1; clone size: once; CDR3 DNA: TGCAGCGTTGAAGTGGGCCCGATCGCGAACACCGGGGAGCTGTTTTTT; CDR3 protein: CSVEVGPIANTGELFF
D gene: TRBD2; J gene: TRBJ2-7; V gene: TRBV28; clone size: -; CDR3 DNA: TGTGCCAGCAACGCAGCGGGAGGTACCTACGAGCAGTACTTC; CDR3 protein: CASNAAGGTYEQYF
D gene: TRBD1; J gene: TRBJ1-2; V gene: TRBV13; clone size: once; CDR3 DNA: TGTGCCAGCAGCTTGGGACAGTCTTTCTATGGCTACACCTTC; CDR3 protein: CASSLGQSFYGYTF
D gene: -; J gene: TRBJ2-3; V gene: TRBV5-4; clone size: -; CDR3 DNA: TGTGCCAGCAGCAACCAGAGCCATACGCAGTATTTT; CDR3 protein: CASSNQSHTQYF
D gene: -; J gene: TRBJ1-2; V gene: TRBV23-1; clone size: -; CDR3 DNA: TGCGCCAGCAGTCAATCGAAACAGCCAGGATCGACTAACTATGGCTACACCTTC; CDR3 protein: CASSQSKQPGSTNYGYTF
D gene: TRBD2; J gene: TRBJ2-7; V gene: TRBV5-6; clone size: -; CDR3 DNA: TGTGCCAGCAGCTTGCCGGGACTAGGGCAGTACTTC; CDR3 protein: CASSLPGLGQYF
D gene: -; J gene: TRBJ1-1; V gene: TRBV5-5; clone size: -; CDR3 DNA: TGTGCCAGCAGCTTCGAGGGGTTCATGAACACTGAAGCTTTCTTT; CDR3 protein: CASSFEGFMNTEAFF
D gene: TRBD1; J gene: TRBJ1-2; V gene: TRBV14; clone size: -; CDR3 DNA: TGTGCCAGCAGCCCCCGGGGGTACAGGGGTGGCTACACCTTC; CDR3 protein: CASSPRGYRGGYTF
D gene: TRBD1; J gene: TRBJ2-2; V gene: TRBV5-1; clone size: -; CDR3 DNA: TGCGCCAGCAGCTCGACAGGGACGAACACCGGGGAGCTGTTTTTT; CDR3 protein: CASSSTGTNTGELFF
D gene: -; J gene: TRBJ2-2; V gene: TRBV9; clone size: -; CDR3 DNA: TGTGCCAGCAGCGTAGTCCTGGGCGGGGAGCTGTTTTTT; CDR3 protein: CASSVVLGGELFF
D gene: TRBD2; J gene: TRBJ2-1; V gene: TRBV2; clone size: -; CDR3 DNA: TGTGCCAGCAGTAAGGGACTAGCGGGCGACTACAATGAGCAGTTCTTC; CDR3 protein: CASSKGLAGDYNEQFF
D gene: -; J gene: TRBJ1-6; V gene: TRBV11-3; clone size: -; CDR3 DNA: TGTGCCAGCAGCACCCGGACGGCGGGGGAATCACCCCTCCACTTT; CDR3 protein: CASSTRTAGESPLHF
D gene: -; J gene: TRBJ1-2; V gene: TRBV4-2; clone size: -; CDR3 DNA: TGTGCCAGCAGCCAAGATATTACAGCCCATCCGGACTATGGCTACACCTTC; CDR3 protein: CASSQDITAHPDYGYTF
D gene: -; J gene: TRBJ1-4; V gene: TRBV25-1; clone size: -; CDR3 DNA: TGTGCCAGCAGTGGATTTGAGGGGAGTGAAAAACTGTTTTTT; CDR3 protein: CASSGFEGSEKLFF